Below, 31 T cell receptor beta chains from the same sample are listed, as sequenced in a study of T-cell reconstitution after alpha-beta-depleted transplantation in children. The library targeted TCRbeta and was prepared with unique molecular identifiers. TCRdb re-analysed the PCR reads in MiXCR, keeping a single row per CDR3 protein. The table has fewer than 350,000 distinct CDR3 sequences, about 9.5% seen once. Sample: PBMCs, taken before TCRalphabeta/CD19-depleted stem cell transplant. Source of these receptors: a boy in the first two years of life with acute myeloid leukemia, due to receive a stem cell transplant.

This clonotype was recorded many times. The chain is built from TRBV6-5 and TRBJ1-4; 10 bases match TRBD1. J was trimmed by 2 bases and V by 6 bases; bases with no gene match: 3. Germline V gene lookup returns CDR1 MNHEY and CDR2 SVGAGI. The CDR3 is made up of 15 amino acids. Here the CDR3 reads CASRRQGATNEKLFF. CDR3 sequence (DNA): TGTGCCAGCAGGCGACAGGGGGCGACTAATGAAAAACTGTTTTTT.

In its sample, this clonotype was seen a few times. This chain uses TRBV29-1 with TRBJ2-5; D possibly corresponds to TRBD1 (6 bases). The germline V gene encodes CDR1 SQVTM and CDR2 ANQGSEA. There are 13 residues in the CDR3. V lost 1 base and J 5 bases, leaving 11 bases between the germline ends. The CDR3 region is CSVEVAGVETQYF. The CDR3 coding sequence is TGCAGCGTTGAAGTAGCAGGGGTTGAGACCCAGTACTTC.

This clonotype was counted at least ten times. CDR3 coding DNA: TGTGCCAGCAGTGACCGAGAGGACGAACACAATGAGCAGTTCTTC. Protein product: CASSDREDEHNEQFF. The chain is built from TRBV6-4 and TRBJ2-1; no reliable D call. This CDR3 has 15 residues. V was clipped by 2 bases and J by 5 bases, with 13 bases between them. The germline V gene encodes CDR1 MRHNA and CDR2 SNTAGT.

In this sample, this clonotype turned up many times. The V call is TRBV12-3 or TRBV12-4, the J call TRBJ2-5; 8 nucleotides align to TRBD2. The CDR3 has 15 amino acids. V was clipped by 2 bases and J by 5 bases; unmatched bases: 7. The CDR3 bases are TGTGCCAGCAGTTTAATGGGAGCGGGAGTTGAGACCCAGTACTTC. Translating it yields CASSLMGAGVETQYF.

This clonotype has a count of ten or more. The chain links TRBV5-1 to TRBJ2-7; 12 bases line up with TRBD1. Germline CDR1 reads SGHRS; CDR2 reads YFSETQ. The CDR3 extends over 16 amino acids. Trimming at V came to 4 bases and at J to 4 bases, leaving 9 bases not matched to a gene. This CDR3 is CASSMGQGAGWYEQYF. Written as DNA, the CDR3 is TGCGCCAGCAGCATGGGACAGGGGGCTGGATGGTACGAGCAGTACTTC.

This clonotype was picked up one time. This chain uses TRBV20-1 with TRBJ1-2; TRBD1 might be the D (5 bases). The CDR3 covers 10 residues. Germline assignment: CDR1 DFQATT and CDR2 SNEGSKA (reference sequence). The CDR3 is CTPPEGLNTF. CDR3 in DNA: TGCACCCCACCCGAGGGACTCAACACCTTC.

This clonotype was found many times. This sequence joins TRBV5-1 and TRBJ1-2; no clear D gene. The ends were cut back, 1 base at V and 2 bases at J, with 12 bases in the middle. Germline assignment: CDR1 SGHRS and CDR2 YFSETQ. The CDR3 covers 15 residues. The CDR3 sequence is CASSLILGENYGYTF. The DNA of the CDR3 is TGCGCCAGCAGCTTGATCCTTGGCGAAAACTATGGCTACACCTTC.

This clonotype was counted a few times. The chain employs TRBV6-1 and TRBJ2-1; a weak D match, TRBD1 (6 bases). In germline, CDR1 is MNHNS, CDR2 SASEGT. The CDR3 has 16 amino acids. Trimming pared 6 bases from V and 2 bases from J, leaving 17 bases between. The CDR3 DNA reads as TGTGCCAGCAGAACTAATAGACAGGTCCCCTACAATGAGCAGTTCTTC. Translation gives CASRTNRQVPYNEQFF.

This clonotype has a count of ten or more. This rearrangement joins TRBV29-1 to TRBJ1-2; 9 nucleotides line up with TRBD1. Germline V gives CDR1 SQVTM, CDR2 ANQGSEA. The CDR3 loop spans 14 amino acids. The V segment lost 7 bases and the J segment 5 bases; nucleotides outside the gene matches: 11. CDR3 protein: CSAESGTGFYGYTF. CDR3 bases: TGCAGCGCCGAGTCCGGGACAGGGTTTTATGGCTACACCTTC. The whole variable domain, filled in from reference TRBV29-1 and TRBJ1-2, reads SAVISQKPSRDICQRGTSLTIQCQVDSQVTMMFWYRQQPGQSLTLIATANQGSEATYESGFVIDKFPISRPNLTFSTLTVSNMSPEDSSIYLCSAESGTGFYGYTFGSGTRLTVV.

This clonotype was observed at least ten times. V and J are TRBV20-1 and TRBJ2-7, with 10 bases that match TRBD1. The CDR3 has 18 residues. CDR1 is DFQATT, CDR2 SNEGSKA, per germline (reference sequence). The J segment lost 2 bases and the V segment lost 3 bases, leaving 16 bases of the junction unmatched. CDR3 loop: CSARARLSGQGIPYEQYF. CDR3 DNA sequence: TGCAGTGCTAGGGCCCGTTTGTCGGGACAGGGGATTCCCTACGAGCAGTACTTC.

This clonotype was observed at least ten times. CDR3 protein: CASSLGGSPLNQPQHF. Written as DNA, the CDR3 is TGTGCCAGCAGTTTGGGCGGCAGTCCCTTAAATCAGCCCCAGCATTTT. The genes are TRBV28 and TRBJ1-5; the D is unclear. The germline V gene has CDR1 MDHEN and CDR2 SYDVKM. This CDR3 spans 16 amino acids. Trimming removed 3 bases at V and 4 bases at J, with 16 bases between.

This clonotype was counted at least ten times. The gene calls are TRBV12-3 or TRBV12-4 and TRBJ1-4; weak D call: TRBD1 (6 bases). This CDR3 region has 14 residues. V lost 2 bases and J 8 bases, leaving 12 bases between the germline ends. CDR3 DNA: TGTGCCAGCAGTTTAACAGGGATCGGAGAAAAACTGTTTTTT. This codes for CASSLTGIGEKLFF.

This clonotype came up many times. The gene calls are TRBV25-1 and TRBJ2-3; perhaps TRBD1 as D (5 bases). There are 15 residues in the CDR3. The V end lost 3 bases, the J end lost 0 bases, and 10 bases lay between the germline ends. CDR1 is MGHDK and CDR2 is SYGVNS in the germline V gene. The CDR3 DNA follows: TGTGCCAGCAGTGATTGGACAACTAGCACAGATACGCAGTATTTT. Protein sequence: CASSDWTTSTDTQYF.

This clonotype has at least ten counts. This chain connects TRBV13 to TRBJ2-3; 8 bases map to TRBD1. Trimming removed 5 bases from V and 2 bases from J; junction bases left unmatched: 3. Germline values: CDR1 PRHDT, CDR2 FYEKMQ (reference sequence). CDR3 length equals 14 residues. CDR3 coding DNA: TGTGCCAGCAGCCGGGACAGGAACACAGATACGCAGTATTTT. Translated: CASSRDRNTDTQYF.

This clonotype has at least ten counts. The chain couples TRBV4-2 to TRBJ2-3; unclear D gene. Looked up from germline, CDR1 is LGHNA and CDR2 is YNFKEQ. V lost 0 bases and J 2 bases, leaving 9 bases between the germline ends. The length of the CDR3 is 15 residues. CDR3 in DNA: TGTGCCAGCAGCCAAGAATGGGCCTTCACAGATACGCAGTATTTT. Amino acids: CASSQEWAFTDTQYF.

This clonotype was observed many times. The rearrangement uses TRBV20-1 and TRBJ2-7; TRBD2 aligns across 8 bases. There are 16 residues in the CDR3. J was trimmed by 2 bases and V by 0 bases; bases with no gene match: 9. From germline, CDR1 is DFQATT and CDR2 SNEGSKA (reference sequence). CDR3 nucleotides: TGCAGTGCTAGAGACAGACTGGCGGGGGGACCCTACGAGCAGTACTTC. Protein sequence: CSARDRLAGGPYEQYF.

This clonotype was counted at least ten times. The genes are TRBV9 and TRBJ2-7; TRBD2 matches at 8 bases. The CDR3 loop spans 14 amino acids. V lost 4 bases, J lost 0 bases, and 3 bases stayed unmatched. CDR1 is SGDLS and CDR2 is YYNGEE in the germline V gene. The CDR3 sequence: CASSPGGGSYEQYF. The CDR3 DNA sequence: TGTGCCAGCAGCCCCGGGGGGGGCTCCTACGAGCAGTACTTC.

CDR3 nucleotides: TGTGCCAGCAGTGCGACCGGGACAGGGTTATACGAGCAGTACTTC. This encodes CASSATGTGLYEQYF. The chain recombines TRBV9 with TRBJ2-7; TRBD1 matches at 9 bases. The V gene's germline CDR1 is SGDLS and CDR2 YYNGEE. V gave up 5 bases and J gave up 4 bases; unmatched junction bases: 10. This CDR3 has 15 residues.

This clonotype was detected many times. This chain connects TRBV28 to TRBJ2-1; 15 bases match TRBD2. V trimming: 3 bases; J trimming: 12 bases; junction bases outside the gene matches: 6. From germline, CDR1 is MDHEN and CDR2 SYDVKM. CDR3 length: 15 residues. CDR3 amino acids: CASSFRTSGGAGQFF. As DNA, the CDR3 is TGTGCCAGCAGTTTTCGGACTAGCGGGGGGGCGGGGCAGTTCTTC. The full variable domain, completed using reference TRBV28 and TRBJ2-1, is DVKVTQSSRYLVKRTGEKVFLECVQDMDHENMFWYRQDPGLGLRLIYFSYDVKMKEKGDIPEGYSVSREKKERFSLILESASTNQTSMYLCASSFRTSGGAGQFFGPGTRLTVL.

The table lists this clonotype with many counts. CDR3 nucleotides: TGTGCCAGCAGCCCCCACTCACAAGAGACCCAGTACTTC. It translates to CASSPHSQETQYF. The chain uses TRBV7-2 and TRBJ2-5; D ambiguous. V dropped 5 bases and J dropped 2 bases, with 9 bases sitting between them. The CDR3 has 13 amino acids. Germline loops: CDR1 SGHTA, CDR2 FQGNSA.

Worth noting for this clonotype: A much bigger clone sits one base away, suggesting this may be a read error. CDR3 in amino acids: CASSKPGRGHILAKNIQYF. The DNA of the CDR3 is TGTGCCAGCAGCAAACCGGGAAGGGGGCACATCTTAGCCAAAAACATTCAGTACTTC. The chain is built from TRBV21-1 and TRBJ2-4; TRBD1 is taken as the D call from the table, unchecked against the DNA. TRBV21-1 is a documented pseudogene. The CDR3 sequence is 19 residues long.

This clonotype has ten or more counts. The chain couples TRBV28 to TRBJ1-1; 9 bases match TRBD1. This CDR3 spans 14 amino acids. CDR1 is MDHEN and CDR2 is SYDVKM in the germline V gene. V lost 6 bases and J lost 3; bases outside the gene matches: 5. The CDR3 protein is CASRPQGAYTEAFF. The CDR3 region has the DNA TGTGCCAGCAGGCCACAGGGGGCTTACACTGAAGCTTTCTTT.

This clonotype showed up just a few times. J is TRBJ2-2 and V is TRBV18; 7 nucleotides line up with TRBD2. V was pared by 5 bases and J by 6 bases, with 12 bases of the junction left unmatched. The germline CDR1 and CDR2 sequences are KGHSH and LQKENI. The CDR3 is 16 amino acids. Written as DNA, the CDR3 is TGTGCCAGCTCAGGTTTGAGGGACTACCTGGCCGGGGAGCTGTTTTTT. It codes for CASSGLRDYLAGELFF.

At least ten counts were recorded for this clonotype. The CDR3 is CASSQDLGGVGTGELFF. In nucleotides, the CDR3 is TGCGCCAGCAGCCAAGATCTCGGGGGAGTGGGCACCGGGGAGCTGTTTTTT. The chain couples TRBV4-3 to TRBJ2-2, with D perhaps matching TRBD2 (6 bases). The CDR3 is 17 amino acids. Per germline, CDR1 LGHNA and CDR2 YSLEER. Trimming removed 0 bases from V and 4 bases from J, with 15 bases in between.

A few counts support this clonotype. The chain uses TRBV18 and TRBJ2-5, with 7 bases aligning to TRBD2. Germline CDR1 KGHSH, CDR2 LQKENI. The length of the CDR3 is 16 residues. Trimming removed 3 bases from V and 7 bases from J; junction bases left unmatched: 14. This CDR3 is CASSPEGLYRGGTQYF. For the CDR3, the DNA is TGTGCCAGCTCACCTGAGGGACTCTACCGCGGGGGGACCCAGTACTTC. Filled out from reference TRBV18 and TRBJ2-5, the complete variable domain reads NAGVMQNPRHLVRRRGQEARLRCSPMKGHSHVYWYRQLPEEGLKFMVYLQKENIIDESGMPKERFSAEFPKEGPSILRIQQVVRGDSAAYFCASSPEGLYRGGTQYFGPGTRLLVL.

This clonotype was picked up a small number of times. CDR3 nucleotide sequence: TGTGCCACCAAGCTGAACACTGAAGCTTTCTTT. Its translation is CATKLNTEAFF. The chain links TRBV28 to TRBJ1-1; D not certain. The length of the CDR3 is 11 residues. The germline CDR1 and CDR2 sequences are MDHEN and SYDVKM. With 10 bases removed from V and 0 bases from J, the gap between germline ends came to 6 bases.

This clonotype was picked up many times. The chain recombines TRBV12-5 with TRBJ2-7; 7 bases match TRBD1. This CDR3 comprises 14 residues. Trimming cost V 4 bases and J 2 bases; bases outside gene matches: 5. CDR1 and CDR2 from the germline V gene are LGHNT and FRNRAP. In DNA, the CDR3 is TGTGCTAGTGGTTCGGGACAGCTTGCCTACGAGCAGTACTTC. Protein product: CASGSGQLAYEQYF.

This clonotype was recorded many times. V gene TRBV18 combines with J gene TRBJ2-1, with a possible D match to TRBD2 (5 bases). From germline, CDR1 is KGHSH and CDR2 LQKENI. V was clipped by 5 bases and J by 6 bases, with 17 bases between them. This CDR3 spans 15 amino acids. The CDR3 loop reads CASSVSAQPSNEQFF. The CDR3, as DNA: TGTGCCAGCTCAGTTAGCGCCCAACCCAGCAATGAGCAGTTCTTC.

This clonotype was detected many times. The chain links TRBV6-2 or TRBV6-3 to TRBJ2-7; D remains ambiguous. V gave up 8 bases and J gave up 2 bases, with 10 bases separating them. Germline V gives CDR1 MNHEY, CDR2 SVGEGT. CDR3 length: 12 amino acids. CDR3 bases: TGTGCCAGCGCGGACGATCCCTACGAGCAGTACTTC. Amino acids: CASADDPYEQYF.

This clonotype was counted many times. DNA for the CDR3: TGTGCCAGCAGAGACAGTAGCCGCATTCATGGCTACACCTTC. This codes for CASRDSSRIHGYTF. The chain has TRBV12-3 or TRBV12-4 and TRBJ1-2, with D perhaps matching TRBD1 (5 bases). The CDR3 consists of 14 residues. Trimming shortened V by 6 bases and J by 6 bases, and 17 bases separated the two germline ends.

There are many counts of this clonotype. The chain joins TRBV10-3 to TRBJ2-3; no clear D. The germline CDR1 and CDR2 sequences are ENHRY and SYGVKD. The CDR3 sequence is 14 residues long. V lost 11 bases and J 2 bases, leaving 17 bases between the germline ends. The CDR3 spells CALRRRTSTDTQYF. The CDR3 DNA reads TGTGCCCTGCGGCGGCGGACCTCCACAGATACGCAGTATTTT.